Listed here are 25 T cell receptor beta chains from one sample, sequenced in a study of spatial heterogeneity in lung cancer. Notes on the study in general: Mutation counts in tumors were tracked by counts of expanded intratumoral alpha and beta TCRs.

Antigens for these TCRs are unknown. Specified time point: sample taken at primary tumor resection. Via MiXCR, TCRdb re-called the 5' RACE reads, giving one row per CDR3 protein. The data show 25,000 to 30,000 distinct CDR3 sequences, with about 7.6% seen just once and approximately 25% held by the top ten. The sample here was lung tumor tissue, taken at surgery. All receptors come from a male donor with early-stage non-small cell lung cancer.

In its sample, this clonotype was seen many times. This chain links TRBV7-2 with TRBJ2-5; a weak D match, TRBD2 (6 bases). The CDR3 totals 15 residues. Germline V lookup: CDR1 SGHTA, CDR2 FQGNSA. The ends were cut back, 3 bases at V and 5 bases at J, with 16 bases in the middle. In nucleotides, the CDR3 is TGTGCCAGCAGCTTGTTTTGGGACTCCCTGGAGACCCAGTACTTC. Amino acid sequence: CASSLFWDSLETQYF.

There are many counts of this clonotype. This chain uses TRBV28 with TRBJ1-5; D not resolved. Looked up from germline, CDR1 is MDHEN and CDR2 is SYDVKM. CDR3 length: 13 amino acids. Trimming removed 7 bases from V and 9 bases from J, with 16 bases in between. In nucleotides, the CDR3 is TGTGCCAGCACTGGAAGCCGGCTTTGGCCCCAGCATTTT. It specifies CASTGSRLWPQHF.

This clonotype was detected many times. The rearrangement uses TRBV10-3 and TRBJ1-2; TRBD1 agrees at 8 bases. CDR1 and CDR2 (germline): ENHRY, SYGVKD. V shed 8 bases, J shed 0 bases, and the junction held 5 bases outside the gene matches. The CDR3 is 14 amino acids. This CDR3 is CAISGGLANYGYTF. The DNA for the CDR3 is TGTGCCATCTCAGGGGGCTTGGCTAACTATGGCTACACCTTC.

This clonotype appeared many times. CDR3 loop: CASSIGLAGTKSTGELFF. In nucleotides, the CDR3 is TGTGCCAGCAGCATCGGACTAGCGGGGACTAAGAGCACCGGGGAGCTGTTTTTT. V is TRBV5-5 and J is TRBJ2-2; 12 nucleotides match TRBD2. The CDR3 extends over 18 amino acids. Germline CDR1 SGHKS, CDR2 YYEKEE (reference sequence). Trimming cost V 4 bases and J 4 bases; bases outside gene matches: 11.

This clonotype has only a few counts. The rearrangement uses TRBV7-2 and TRBJ1-2; D unresolved. Trimming removed 1 base from V and 4 bases from J, with 13 bases in between. This CDR3 region has 15 residues. Germline CDR1 and CDR2: SGHTA and FQGNSA. This CDR3 reads CASSLGGMRGYGYTF. The CDR3 nucleotides are TGTGCCAGCAGCTTAGGTGGGATGCGGGGCTATGGCTACACCTTC.

V usage is TRBV2 and J usage is TRBJ2-6, with D unresolved. CDR1 and CDR2 (germline): SNHLY, FYNNEI. V was clipped by 8 bases and J by 0 bases, with 8 bases between them. The CDR3 loop spans 14 amino acids. The CDR3 DNA follows: TGTGCCAGCGGCAGGATCTCTGGGGCCAACGTCCTGACTTTC. This encodes CASGRISGANVLTF.

About this clonotype: A much larger clone is a single base away; this may be a read error. Given the absence of the conserved phenylalanine or tryptophan at the CDR3 end, a read error is likely. The chain joins TRBV7-9 to TRBJ1-1, with D tentatively TRBD1 (6 bases). This CDR3 is built from 15 residues. CDR1 SEHNR and CDR2 FQNEAQ come from the germline V gene (reference sequence). The germline V and J ends were trimmed by 5 bases and 1 base, with 14 bases remaining between them. The CDR3 bases are TGTGCCAGCAGCGGCCCGGGGGCGGGGAACACTGAAGCTTTCTTA. This gives the protein CASSGPGAGNTEAFL.

The rearrangement uses TRBV6-2 or TRBV6-3 and TRBJ2-7, with D possibly TRBD2 on 7 matching bases. V was cut by 2 bases and J by 2 bases, with 13 bases left in between. Germline V gene sequence: CDR1 MNHEY, CDR2 SVGEGT. CDR3 length: 15 amino acids. The CDR3 coding sequence is TGTGCCAGCAGTTACGCACAGGGAGGGACCTACGAGCAGTACTTC. Protein: CASSYAQGGTYEQYF.

The rearrangement links TRBV24-1 to TRBJ2-1; 7 bases align to TRBD1. The CDR3 is 16 amino acids. The germline CDR1 and CDR2 sequences are KGHDR and SFDVKD. After removal of 1 base from V and 3 bases from J, the junction contained 5 bases not matched to a gene. CDR3 sequence reads: CATSDFKGADYNEQFF. Here the CDR3 DNA reads TGTGCCACCAGTGATTTTAAGGGGGCCGACTACAATGAGCAGTTCTTC.

This clonotype was detected a few times. The chain is built from TRBV29-1 and TRBJ2-7, with a weak D call TRBD1 (6 bases). V lost 2 bases, J lost 0 bases, and 14 bases lay in between. This CDR3 is 15 amino acids long. CDR1 and CDR2 from the germline V gene are SQVTM and ANQGSEA. The CDR3 spells CSVEIQGQSSYEQYF. The CDR3 DNA reads as TGCAGCGTTGAAATCCAGGGACAATCCTCCTACGAGCAGTACTTC.

This clonotype was observed a few times. The V and J genes are TRBV28 and TRBJ1-1, with D possibly TRBD1 on 5 matching bases. V gave up 5 bases and J gave up 7 bases, with 17 bases separating them. Per the germline V gene, CDR1 is MDHEN and CDR2 is SYDVKM. The CDR3 length is 14 residues. CDR3 DNA: TGTGCCAGCAGTGGGACGATTAACAGGCTTGAAGCTTTCTTT. It codes for CASSGTINRLEAFF.

This clonotype was seen many times. V and J are TRBV7-9 and TRBJ2-6; D is perhaps TRBD1 (5 bases). Per germline, CDR1 SEHNR and CDR2 FQNEAQ (reference sequence). This CDR3 region has 15 residues. Trimming took off 5 bases at V and 1 base at J, with 9 bases between the two ends. The CDR3 nucleotides read TGTGCCAGCAGCCAGGACATATCTGGGGCCAACGTCCTGACTTTC. This encodes CASSQDISGANVLTF.

This clonotype showed up many times. The chain is built from TRBV6-1 and TRBJ1-2; 7 bases fit TRBD1. Trimming cost V 2 bases and J 6 bases; bases outside gene matches: 9. The CDR3 loop spans 15 amino acids. In germline, CDR1 is MNHNS, CDR2 SASEGT. The CDR3 DNA reads as TGTGCCAGCAGTGAATGGGTAGACAGGGCCGATGGCTACACCTTC. Residues: CASSEWVDRADGYTF.

This clonotype was seen only a few times. The V gene is TRBV28, the J gene TRBJ1-1; D gene ambiguous. Germline CDR1 is MDHEN and CDR2 is SYDVKM. Trimming cost V 6 bases and J 3 bases, with 8 bases left between them. This CDR3 has 12 residues. The CDR3 DNA is TGTGCCAGCAGCCTCCTAGACACTGAAGCTTTCTTT. It codes for CASSLLDTEAFF.

A remark on this clonotype: Germline is not matched at one junction end, which may reflect a read error. The chain has TRBV5-5 and TRBJ2-7; D unclear. This CDR3 has 15 residues. Germline CDR1 is SGHKS and CDR2 is YYEKEE (reference sequence). This CDR3 reads CVSSLGSGSSYEQYF. In nucleotides, the CDR3 is TGTGTCAGCAGCCTGGGAAGTGGAAGCTCCTACGAGCAGTACTTC.

This clonotype was detected many times. This sequence joins TRBV7-2 and TRBJ2-6; a weak D match, TRBD1 (5 bases). V lost 10 bases to trimming and J lost 0 bases, with 16 bases between them. Germline lookup yields CDR1 SGHTA and CDR2 FQGNSA. The CDR3 is made up of 16 amino acids. CDR3 sequence (DNA): TGTGCCACTCCGCTGACGGACATCTCTGGGGCCAACGTCCTGACTTTC. It codes for CATPLTDISGANVLTF.

This clonotype was seen ten or more times. The rearrangement joins TRBV6-5 to TRBJ1-1, with D unresolved. Germline-derived CDR1 and CDR2 are MNHEY and SVGAGI. The CDR3 totals 17 residues. V gave up 0 bases and J gave up 5 bases, with 19 bases separating them. In DNA form, the CDR3 reads TGTGCCAGCAGTTACTCAATGGGAACCCCCGTGGAGACTGAAGCTTTCTTT. This gives the protein CASSYSMGTPVETEAFF.

J is TRBJ2-5 and V is TRBV6-2 or TRBV6-3; D possibly corresponds to TRBD1 (6 bases). Per germline, CDR1 MNHEY and CDR2 SVGEGT. Trimming shortened V by 5 bases and J by 1 base, and 11 bases separated the two germline ends. CDR3 length equals 14 residues. The chain's CDR3 is CASSMRTAQETQYF. DNA of the CDR3: TGTGCCAGCAGTATGCGGACAGCCCAAGAGACCCAGTACTTC.

The DNA for the CDR3 is TGTGCCAGCAGCAAAAAAAAGGGGAGAGAGGGTGAGGGCTCCTACGAGCAGTACTTC. Translated: CASSKKKGREGEGSYEQYF. V is TRBV21-1 and J is TRBJ2-7; the D call TRBD1 from the table was never checked on the DNA. TRBV21-1 is recorded as a pseudogene. The CDR3 spans 19 residues.

This clonotype was recorded at least ten times. The chain links TRBV6-5 to TRBJ1-2, with 10 bases fitting TRBD1. The J segment lost 6 bases and the V segment lost 4 bases, leaving 14 bases of the junction unmatched. This CDR3 region has 17 residues. CDR1 and CDR2 (germline): MNHEY, SVGAGI. The CDR3 spells CASSSPRDRGGVHGYTF. In DNA form, the CDR3 reads TGTGCCAGCAGTTCCCCTCGGGACAGGGGCGGTGTGCATGGCTACACCTTC.

This clonotype was recorded at least ten times. The chain recombines TRBV3-1 with TRBJ2-2; D might be TRBD1 (6 bases). The V gene's germline CDR1 is LGHDT and CDR2 YNNKEL (reference sequence). V dropped 3 bases and J dropped 5 bases, with 22 bases sitting between them. The CDR3 is made up of 18 amino acids. The CDR3 protein is CASSQGAYGLGWTGELFF. CDR3 coding DNA: TGTGCCAGCAGCCAGGGGGCGTACGGACTCGGTTGGACCGGGGAGCTGTTTTTT.

This clonotype was observed a handful of times. The chain is built from TRBV5-4 and TRBJ2-3, with a possible D match to TRBD1 (6 bases). The CDR3 is made up of 16 amino acids. Germline-derived CDR1 and CDR2 are SGHNT and YYREEE (reference sequence). Trimming stripped 2 bases from V and 1 base from J, with 14 bases between. CDR3 sequence reads: CASSFNGNRGTDTQYF. The CDR3 DNA is TGTGCCAGCAGCTTTAATGGTAACAGGGGCACAGATACGCAGTATTTT.

V is TRBV3-1 and J is TRBJ1-1; 7 bases line up with TRBD1. Germline CDR1 reads LGHDT; CDR2 reads YNNKEL (reference sequence). V was clipped by 6 bases and J by 3 bases; unmatched bases: 4. The CDR3 length is 13 residues. DNA for the CDR3: TGTGCCAGCAGACCCACAGGGGACACTGAAGCTTTCTTT. Its protein product is CASRPTGDTEAFF.

The J gene is TRBJ1-1, the V gene TRBV12-3 or TRBV12-4; the D gene is possibly TRBD1 (5 bases). Trimming stripped 5 bases from V and 1 base from J, with 17 bases between. The CDR3 runs 16 residues. The CDR3 loop is CASSPGTGRGNTEAFF. In nucleotides, the CDR3 is TGTGCCAGCAGTCCGGGGACCGGGCGGGGGAACACTGAAGCTTTCTTT.

This clonotype has only a few counts. V is TRBV2 and J is TRBJ2-7, with D maybe TRBD1 (5 bases). This CDR3 has 14 residues. CDR1 SNHLY and CDR2 FYNNEI come from the germline V gene. V was shortened by 6 bases and J by 1 base, with 13 bases between the two germline ends. CDR3 residues: CASSLGHRSYEQYF. CDR3 coding DNA: TGTGCCAGCAGCCTCGGACACCGTTCCTACGAGCAGTACTTC.